Sequencing of this TCR beta chain was carried out in a study of beta chain features in type 1 diabetes. The investigators reverse transcribed all of the isolated RNA, so they sequenced expressed TCRB transcripts. Only in-frame clones appear in the TCRdb table, and some are missing; sequencing was by immunoSEQ multiplex PCR. The table includes 200,000 to 250,000 clones, about a tenth detected once. The CDR3 totals 14 residues. Germline CDR1 and CDR2: LNHDA and SQIVND (reference sequence). V lost 11 bases and J lost 2; bases outside the gene matches: 6. Sequenced material: central memory CD4+ T cells from blood. This TCR came from a man aged 18 to 29 in good health. This chain links TRBV19 with TRBJ2-3, with TRBD2 matching over 11 bases. CDR3 DNA: TGTGCCCAGGGGACTAGCGGAGACACAGATACGCAGTATTTT. This codes for CAQGTSGDTDTQYF.